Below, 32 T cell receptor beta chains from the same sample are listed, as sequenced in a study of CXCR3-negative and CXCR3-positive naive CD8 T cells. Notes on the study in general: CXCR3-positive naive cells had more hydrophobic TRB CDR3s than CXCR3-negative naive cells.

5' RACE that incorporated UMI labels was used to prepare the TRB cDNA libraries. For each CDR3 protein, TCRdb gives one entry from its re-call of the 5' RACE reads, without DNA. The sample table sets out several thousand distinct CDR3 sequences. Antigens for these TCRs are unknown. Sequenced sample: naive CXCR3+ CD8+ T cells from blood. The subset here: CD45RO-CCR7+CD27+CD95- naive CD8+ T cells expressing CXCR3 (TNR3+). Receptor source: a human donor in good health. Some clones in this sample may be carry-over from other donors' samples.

This chain's CDR3 is CASSSYRVKGLSQETQYF. The chain links TRBV7-9 to TRBJ2-5; TCRdb names TRBD1, which stays unverified in the absence of DNA. This CDR3 is built from 18 residues. Germline-derived CDR1 and CDR2 are SEHNR and FQNEAQ (reference sequence).

Here the CDR3 reads CASLSPLEDEQFF. The genes are TRBV7-9 and TRBJ2-1; TCRdb outputs TRBD2, but without DNA this stays unchecked. The CDR3 runs to 13 residues. Germline CDR1 SEHNR, CDR2 FQNEAQ (reference sequence).

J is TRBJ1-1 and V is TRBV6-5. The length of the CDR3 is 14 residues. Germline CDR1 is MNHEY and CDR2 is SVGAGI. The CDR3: CASGPDLLNTEAFF.

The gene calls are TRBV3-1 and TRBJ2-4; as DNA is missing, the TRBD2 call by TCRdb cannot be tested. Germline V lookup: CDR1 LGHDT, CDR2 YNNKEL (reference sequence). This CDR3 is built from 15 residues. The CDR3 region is CASSQDLAGVNIQYF.

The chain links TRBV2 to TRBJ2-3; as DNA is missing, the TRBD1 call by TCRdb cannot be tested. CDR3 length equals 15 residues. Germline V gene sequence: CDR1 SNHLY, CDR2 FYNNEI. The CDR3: CALDDRDRGTDTQYF.

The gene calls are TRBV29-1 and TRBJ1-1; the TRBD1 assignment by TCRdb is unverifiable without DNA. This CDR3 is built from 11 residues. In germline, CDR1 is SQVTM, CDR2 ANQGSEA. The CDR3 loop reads CSVPTGTEAFF.

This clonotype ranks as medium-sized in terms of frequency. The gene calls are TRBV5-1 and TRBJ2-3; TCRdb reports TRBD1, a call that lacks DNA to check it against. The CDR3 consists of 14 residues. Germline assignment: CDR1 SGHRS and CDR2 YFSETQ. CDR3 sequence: CASSRELAGDTQYF.

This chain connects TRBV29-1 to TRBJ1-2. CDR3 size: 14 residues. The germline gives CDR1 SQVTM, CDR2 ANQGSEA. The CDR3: CSVEGQEIPYGYTF. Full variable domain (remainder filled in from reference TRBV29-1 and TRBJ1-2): SAVISQKPSRDICQRGTSLTIQCQVDSQVTMMFWYRQQPGQSLTLIATANQGSEATYESGFVIDKFPISRPNLTFSTLTVSNMSPEDSSIYLCSVEGQEIPYGYTFGSGTRLTVV.

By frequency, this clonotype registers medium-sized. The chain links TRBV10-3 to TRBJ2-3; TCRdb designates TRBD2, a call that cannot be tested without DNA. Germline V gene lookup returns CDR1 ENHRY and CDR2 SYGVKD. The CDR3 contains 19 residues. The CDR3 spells CAIRTSGPDLISSTDTQYF.

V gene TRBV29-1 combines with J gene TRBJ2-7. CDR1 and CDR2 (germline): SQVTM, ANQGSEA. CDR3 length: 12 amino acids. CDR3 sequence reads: CSVVTASYEQYF.

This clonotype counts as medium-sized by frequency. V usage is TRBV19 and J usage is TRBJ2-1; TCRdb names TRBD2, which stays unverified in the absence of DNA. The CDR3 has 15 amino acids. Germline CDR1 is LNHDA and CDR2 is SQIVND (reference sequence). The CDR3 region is CASSPTSGGYNEQFF.

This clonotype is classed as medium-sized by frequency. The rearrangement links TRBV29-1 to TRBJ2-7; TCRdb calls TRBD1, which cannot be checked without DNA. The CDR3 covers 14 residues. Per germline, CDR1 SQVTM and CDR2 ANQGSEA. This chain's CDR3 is CSVEDGGTAYEQYF.

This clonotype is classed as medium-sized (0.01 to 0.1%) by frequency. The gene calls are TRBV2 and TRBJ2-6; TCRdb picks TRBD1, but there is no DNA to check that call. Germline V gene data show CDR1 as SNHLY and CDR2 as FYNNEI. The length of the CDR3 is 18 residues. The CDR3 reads CASSERDKILSGANVLTF.

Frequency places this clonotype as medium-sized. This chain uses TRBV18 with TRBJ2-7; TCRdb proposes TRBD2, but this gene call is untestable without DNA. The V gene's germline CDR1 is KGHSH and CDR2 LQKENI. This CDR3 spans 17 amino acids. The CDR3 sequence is CASSEGLAGASSYEQYF.

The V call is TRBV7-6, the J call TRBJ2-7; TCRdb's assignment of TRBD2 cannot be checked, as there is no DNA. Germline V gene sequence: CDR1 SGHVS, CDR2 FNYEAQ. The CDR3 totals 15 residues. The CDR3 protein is CASSFGAGGIHEQYF.

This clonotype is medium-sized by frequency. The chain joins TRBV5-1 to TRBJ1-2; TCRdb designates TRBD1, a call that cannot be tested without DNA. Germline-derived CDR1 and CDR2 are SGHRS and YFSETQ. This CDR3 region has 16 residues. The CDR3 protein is CASSQDDAGTIDGYTF.

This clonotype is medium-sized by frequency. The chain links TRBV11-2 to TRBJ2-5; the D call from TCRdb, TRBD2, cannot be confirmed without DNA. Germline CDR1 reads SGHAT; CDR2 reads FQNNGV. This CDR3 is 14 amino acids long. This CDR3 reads CASRNRGSAETQYF.

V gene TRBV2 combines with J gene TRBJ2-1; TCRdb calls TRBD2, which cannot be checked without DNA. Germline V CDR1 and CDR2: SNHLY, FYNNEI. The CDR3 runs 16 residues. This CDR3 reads CASSEIPSGGFGEQFF.

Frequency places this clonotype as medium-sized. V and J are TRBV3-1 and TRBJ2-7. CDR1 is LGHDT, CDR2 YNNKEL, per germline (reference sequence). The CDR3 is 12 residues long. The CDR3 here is CASSQETERPYF.

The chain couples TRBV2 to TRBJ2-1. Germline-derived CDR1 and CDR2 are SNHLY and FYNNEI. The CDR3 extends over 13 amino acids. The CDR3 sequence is CASSEAVYNEQFF.

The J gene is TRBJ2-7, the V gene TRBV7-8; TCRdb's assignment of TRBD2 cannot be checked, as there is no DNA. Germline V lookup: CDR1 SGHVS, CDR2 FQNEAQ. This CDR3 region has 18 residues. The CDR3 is CASSLEVGQSGKDGEQYF.

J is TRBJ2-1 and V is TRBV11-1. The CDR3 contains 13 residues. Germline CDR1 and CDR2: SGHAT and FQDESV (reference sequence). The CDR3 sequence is CASSKPSGNEQFF.

CDR3 sequence: CSVEDYSGEAFF. This sequence joins TRBV29-1 and TRBJ1-1. This CDR3 spans 12 amino acids. CDR1 SQVTM and CDR2 ANQGSEA come from the germline V gene.

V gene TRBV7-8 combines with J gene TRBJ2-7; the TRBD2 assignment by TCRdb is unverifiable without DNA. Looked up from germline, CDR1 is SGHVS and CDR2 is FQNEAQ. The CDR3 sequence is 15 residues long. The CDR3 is CASSETSGDSYEQYF.

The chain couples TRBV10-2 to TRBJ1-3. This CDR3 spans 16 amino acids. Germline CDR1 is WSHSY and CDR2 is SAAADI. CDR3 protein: CASRGELADPGNTIYF.

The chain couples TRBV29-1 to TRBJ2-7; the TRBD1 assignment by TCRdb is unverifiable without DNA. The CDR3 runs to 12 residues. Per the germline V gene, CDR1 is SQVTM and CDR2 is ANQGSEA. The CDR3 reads CSVDGRGYEQYF.

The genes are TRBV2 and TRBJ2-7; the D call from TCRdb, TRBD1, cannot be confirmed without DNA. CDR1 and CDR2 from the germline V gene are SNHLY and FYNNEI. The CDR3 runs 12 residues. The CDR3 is CASSLQGDEQYF.

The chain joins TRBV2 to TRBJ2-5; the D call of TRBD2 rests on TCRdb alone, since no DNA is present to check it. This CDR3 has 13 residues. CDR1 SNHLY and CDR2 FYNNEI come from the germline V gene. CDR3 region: CASNSPKVETQYF.

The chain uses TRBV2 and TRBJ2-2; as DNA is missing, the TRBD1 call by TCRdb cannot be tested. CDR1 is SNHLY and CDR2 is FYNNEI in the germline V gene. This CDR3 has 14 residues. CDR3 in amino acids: CASLRGPWTGELFF.

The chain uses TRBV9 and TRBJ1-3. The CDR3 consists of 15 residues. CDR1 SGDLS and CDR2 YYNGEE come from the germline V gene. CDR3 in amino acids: CASSSDLSSGNTIYF.

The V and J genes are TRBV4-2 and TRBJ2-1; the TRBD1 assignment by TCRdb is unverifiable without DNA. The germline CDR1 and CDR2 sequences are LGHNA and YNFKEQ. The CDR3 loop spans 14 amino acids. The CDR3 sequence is CASSDDFSVPEQFF.

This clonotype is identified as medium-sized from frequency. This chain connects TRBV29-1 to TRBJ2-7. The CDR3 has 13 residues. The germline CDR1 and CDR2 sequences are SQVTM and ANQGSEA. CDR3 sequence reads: CSVVQSSTNRQYF.